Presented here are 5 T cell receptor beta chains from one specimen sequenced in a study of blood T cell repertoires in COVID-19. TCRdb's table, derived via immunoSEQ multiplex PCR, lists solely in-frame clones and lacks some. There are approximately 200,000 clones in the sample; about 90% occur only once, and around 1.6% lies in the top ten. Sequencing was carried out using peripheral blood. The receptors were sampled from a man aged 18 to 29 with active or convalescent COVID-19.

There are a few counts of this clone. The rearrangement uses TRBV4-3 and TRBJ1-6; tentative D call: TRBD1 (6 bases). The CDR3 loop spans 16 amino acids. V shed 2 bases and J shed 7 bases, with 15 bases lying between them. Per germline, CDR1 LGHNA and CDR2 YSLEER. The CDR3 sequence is CASSQRSGTKNSPLHF. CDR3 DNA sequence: TGCGCCAGCAGCCAACGGTCCGGGACAAAAAATTCACCCCTCCACTTT.

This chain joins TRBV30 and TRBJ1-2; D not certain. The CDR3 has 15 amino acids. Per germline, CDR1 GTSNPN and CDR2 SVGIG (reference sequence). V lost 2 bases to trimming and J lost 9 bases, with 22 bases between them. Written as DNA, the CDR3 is TGTGCCTGGAGTCTAGCGCCCCAGCGGTCAGATCGCTACACCTTC. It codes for CAWSLAPQRSDRYTF.

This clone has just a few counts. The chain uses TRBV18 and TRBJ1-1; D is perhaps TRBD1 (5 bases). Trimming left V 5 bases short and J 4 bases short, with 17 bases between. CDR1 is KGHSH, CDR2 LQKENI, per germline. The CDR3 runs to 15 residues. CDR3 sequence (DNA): TGTGCCAGCTCATCTAGGGACTCGAAGAGCACTGAAGCTTTCTTT. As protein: CASSSRDSKSTEAFF.

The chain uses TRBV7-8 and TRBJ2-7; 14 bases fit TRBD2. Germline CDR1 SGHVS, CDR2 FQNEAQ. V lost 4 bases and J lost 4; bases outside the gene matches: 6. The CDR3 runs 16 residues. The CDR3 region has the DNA TGTGCCAGCAGCTCAAGAGGGACTAGCGGGAGTTACGAGCAGTACTTC. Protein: CASSSRGTSGSYEQYF.

CDR3 in amino acids: CASSLRRQGRSPLHF. The CDR3 DNA reads as TGTGCCAGCAGTTTACGGCGGCAGGGGCGTTCACCCCTCCACTTT. This rearrangement joins TRBV27 to TRBJ1-6; D possibly corresponds to TRBD1 (6 bases). The CDR3 is made up of 15 amino acids. Trimming pared 2 bases from V and 9 bases from J, leaving 14 bases between. The germline V gene has CDR1 MNHEY and CDR2 SMNVEV (reference sequence).